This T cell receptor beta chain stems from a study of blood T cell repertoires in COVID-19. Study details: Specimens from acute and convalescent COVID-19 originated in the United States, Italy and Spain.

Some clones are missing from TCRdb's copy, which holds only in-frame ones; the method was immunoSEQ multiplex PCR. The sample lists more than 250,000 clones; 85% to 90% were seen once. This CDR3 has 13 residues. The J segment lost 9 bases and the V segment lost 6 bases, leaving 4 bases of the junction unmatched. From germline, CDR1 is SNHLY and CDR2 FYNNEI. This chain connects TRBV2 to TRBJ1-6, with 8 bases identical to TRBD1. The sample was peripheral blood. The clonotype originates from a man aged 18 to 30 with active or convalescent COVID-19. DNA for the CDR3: TGTGCCAGCAGGGGGACAGGTGCTTCACCCCTCCACTTT. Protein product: CASRGTGASPLHF.